The 32 T cell receptor beta chains below all came from one sample that was sequenced in a study of Ad26.COV2.S vaccination and SARS-CoV-2 variants. Treatment described: 19 received Ad26.COV2.S at low or high dose, single or two shots; a few received placebo; per-sample allocation not given. Collection of samples fell on day 63 after the first vaccine or placebo injection. Libraries were prepared by immunoSEQ multiplex PCR; TCRdb keeps only in-frame clonotypes and omits some of them. The top ten clones hold 3% to 4% of a sample with fewer than 300,000 clones, around 87% of them seen once. Sequencing used peripheral blood, obtained in a trial of Ad26.COV2.S vaccine versus placebo. These receptors originate from a person between 18 and 59 years old who received the Ad26.COV2.S COVID-19 vaccine or a placebo.

The rearrangement links TRBV29-1 to TRBJ2-6; D call uncertain. This CDR3 has 16 residues. From germline, CDR1 is SQVTM and CDR2 ANQGSEA. With 0 bases removed from V and 1 base from J, the gap between germline ends came to 10 bases. This CDR3 reads CSVEDWEDSGANVLTF. CDR3 DNA: TGCAGCGTTGAAGATTGGGAAGATTCTGGGGCCAACGTCCTGACTTTC.

V usage is TRBV5-6 and J usage is TRBJ1-5; no clear D. CDR1 is SGHDT, CDR2 YYEEEE, per germline. The V and J ends lost 3 bases and 3 bases respectively, with 19 bases between them. CDR3 length: 17 residues. For the CDR3, the DNA is TGTGCCAGCAGCTATGGACCGCTGCGGCAGTCCAATCAGCCCCAGCATTTT. Translation: CASSYGPLRQSNQPQHF.

This rearrangement joins TRBV4-3 to TRBJ2-7; D unresolved. Between the trimmed V and J ends, which lost 2 bases and 2 bases, there was a span of 13 bases. Germline CDR1 reads LGHNA; CDR2 reads YSLEER. The CDR3 length is 15 residues. CDR3 region: CASSQLRSATYEQYF. The CDR3 coding sequence is TGCGCCAGCAGCCAACTCAGGTCCGCTACCTACGAGCAGTACTTC.

The rearrangement joins TRBV9 to TRBJ2-2; D is ambiguous. This CDR3 comprises 13 residues. CDR1 is SGDLS and CDR2 is YYNGEE in the germline V gene. The ends were cut back, 0 bases at V and 8 bases at J, with 8 bases in the middle. The CDR3 DNA reads TGTGCCAGCAGCGTAGCTACTCGGGGGGAGCTGTTTTTT. It encodes CASSVATRGELFF.

The gene calls are TRBV5-4 and TRBJ1-2; 8 bases are a match to TRBD1. The CDR3 contains 15 residues. Per the germline V gene, CDR1 is SGHNT and CDR2 is YYREEE (reference sequence). The ends lost 2 bases at V and 5 bases at J; junction bases unmatched: 8. Here the CDR3 DNA reads TGTGCCAGCAGCTTCCAGGGGGCAGGGGGATATGGCTACACCTTC. This codes for CASSFQGAGGYGYTF.

The chain links TRBV11-2 to TRBJ2-1; 13 positions agree with TRBD2. V was clipped by 0 bases and J by 5 bases; unmatched bases: 4. Looked up from germline, CDR1 is SGHAT and CDR2 is FQNNGV. CDR3 length: 17 amino acids. CDR3: CASSLDLGTSGDNEQFF. CDR3 coding DNA: TGTGCCAGCAGCTTAGATCTTGGGACTAGCGGGGACAATGAGCAGTTCTTC.

The chain has TRBV5-1 and TRBJ2-5; TRBD1 matches 7 bases. The CDR3 sequence is 12 residues long. J was trimmed by 5 bases and V by 4 bases; bases with no gene match: 2. The germline V gene encodes CDR1 SGHRS and CDR2 YFSETQ. This CDR3 is CASSPTGETQYF. The CDR3 coding sequence is TGCGCCAGCAGCCCGACAGGGGAGACCCAGTACTTC.

This chain joins TRBV6-2 or TRBV6-3 and TRBJ1-2; 11 bases align to TRBD1. The J segment lost 4 bases and the V segment lost 4 bases, leaving 5 bases of the junction unmatched. The CDR3 has 15 amino acids. The germline gives CDR1 MNHEY, CDR2 SVGEGT. This CDR3 reads CASSWTGGAGYGYTF. The CDR3, as DNA: TGTGCCAGCAGTTGGACAGGGGGCGCGGGCTATGGCTACACCTTC.

V is TRBV7-3 and J is TRBJ2-7, with 7 bases identical to TRBD1. Trimming at V came to 3 bases and at J to 0 bases, leaving 11 bases not matched to a gene. The CDR3 length is 17 residues. The V gene's germline CDR1 is SGHTA and CDR2 FQGTGA. The CDR3 loop is CASSFGYRWDSSYEQYF. The DNA of the CDR3 is TGTGCCAGCAGCTTTGGATATCGGTGGGACAGCTCCTACGAGCAGTACTTC.

This clone was counted a single time. The V and J genes are TRBV21-1 and TRBJ1-2. TRBV21-1 is a pseudogene locus. The length of the CDR3 is 15 residues. The CDR3 loop is CASSKVRGRGNGYTF. Here the CDR3 DNA reads TGTGCCAGCAGCAAAGTCCGGGGGCGCGGGAATGGCTACACCTTC.

As to this clone: Other DNA sequences from this sample encode an identical CDR3 as well. The DNA for the CDR3 is TGTGCCAGCAGCTTAGTAGCGGGGGGAGGGACAGATACGCAGTATTTT. The encoded protein is CASSLVAGGGTDTQYF. J is TRBJ2-3 and V is TRBV7-2, with 10 bases identical to TRBD2. The ends lost 1 base at V and 3 bases at J; junction bases unmatched: 4. Germline lookup yields CDR1 SGHTA and CDR2 FQGNSA. The CDR3 spans 16 residues.

The chain is built from TRBV4-3 and TRBJ2-1, with 13 positions matching TRBD2. The CDR3 has 16 residues. Per the germline V gene, CDR1 is LGHNA and CDR2 is YSLEER. Trimming at V came to 1 base and at J to 7 bases, leaving 4 bases not matched to a gene. This CDR3 is CASSQAGTSGVNEQFF. CDR3 sequence (DNA): TGCGCCAGCAGCCAAGCCGGGACTAGCGGGGTGAATGAGCAGTTCTTC.

The chain couples TRBV7-9 to TRBJ1-6; D unresolved. Per the germline V gene, CDR1 is SEHNR and CDR2 is FQNEAQ (reference sequence). This CDR3 contains 12 residues. V was pared by 11 bases and J by 8 bases, with 13 bases between. The CDR3 reads CALGWGDSPLHF. As DNA, the CDR3 is TGTGCCCTAGGGTGGGGAGATTCACCCCTCCACTTT.

The chain carries TRBV5-1 and TRBJ2-7, with TRBD2 matching over 10 bases. Germline-derived CDR1 and CDR2 are SGHRS and YFSETQ. The V segment lost 4 bases and the J segment 0 bases; nucleotides outside the gene matches: 4. The CDR3 has 15 amino acids. As DNA, the CDR3 is TGCGCCAGCAGCCCAGGGACTAGCGACTCCTACGAGCAGTACTTC. Protein sequence: CASSPGTSDSYEQYF.

This chain joins TRBV10-3 and TRBJ2-2; tentatively, D is TRBD1 or TRBD2 (8 bases each). Deletions cut 6 bases from V and 7 bases from J, with 21 bases between. The CDR3 loop spans 16 amino acids. Germline V gives CDR1 ENHRY, CDR2 SYGVKD. The CDR3 here is CAIRPTSGQGGGELFF. The CDR3 DNA follows: TGTGCCATCAGGCCAACTAGCGGACAGGGAGGCGGGGAGCTGTTTTTT.

The rearrangement joins TRBV27 to TRBJ2-6, with D unresolved. Germline CDR1 is MNHEY and CDR2 is SMNVEV (reference sequence). The CDR3 loop spans 14 amino acids. V was pared by 2 bases and J by 0 bases, with 2 bases between. The CDR3 reads CASSLISGANVLTF. The DNA for the CDR3 is TGTGCCAGCAGTTTAATCTCTGGGGCCAACGTCCTGACTTTC.

V usage is TRBV4-3 and J usage is TRBJ2-7; D unresolved. The CDR3 runs to 12 residues. Trimming pared 0 bases from V and 7 bases from J, leaving 7 bases between. Germline V gives CDR1 LGHNA, CDR2 YSLEER. CDR3 sequence reads: CASSQDLGEQYF. CDR3 nucleotide sequence: TGCGCCAGCAGCCAAGATCTGGGGGAGCAGTACTTC.

This CDR3 is CASSQGRTSQDTQYF. The CDR3 DNA follows: TGCGCCAGCAGCCAAGGTCGCACCTCGCAGGATACGCAGTATTTT. The J gene is TRBJ2-3, the V gene TRBV4-1; D remains ambiguous. The V end lost 1 base, the J end lost 6 bases, and 14 bases lay between the germline ends. CDR1 is MGHRA, CDR2 YSYEKL, per germline. This CDR3 has 15 amino acids.

The rearrangement links TRBV3-1 (or the pseudogene TRBV3-2) to TRBJ2-1; 11 bases are a match to TRBD2. The CDR3 runs 15 residues. The germline V gene has CDR1 LGHDT and CDR2 YNNKEL (reference sequence). The V gene end was trimmed by 4 bases and the J gene end by 9 bases; junction bases not matched to a gene: 8. CDR3 in DNA: TGTGCCAGCAGCCCGTTAGCGGGAGGGGGCGGTGAGCAGTTCTTC. It yields the protein CASSPLAGGGGEQFF.

In this sample, this clone turned up once. The CDR3: CAISEPRQGGNQPQHF. CDR3 in DNA: TGTGCCATCAGTGAGCCCCGACAGGGGGGCAATCAGCCCCAGCATTTT. The chain employs TRBV10-3 and TRBJ1-5; 9 bases line up with TRBD1. Trimming took 2 bases from V and 2 from J; bases not matched to a gene: 4. Germline CDR1 ENHRY, CDR2 SYGVKD. This CDR3 comprises 16 residues.

V and J are TRBV7-9 and TRBJ2-7, with a possible D match to TRBD1 (6 bases). The CDR3 extends over 15 amino acids. Germline-derived CDR1 and CDR2 are SEHNR and FQNEAQ (reference sequence). Trimming took 3 bases from V and 0 from J, leaving 12 bases between them. This chain's CDR3 is CASSFPGAGSYEQYF. As DNA, the CDR3 is TGTGCCAGCAGCTTCCCAGGGGCAGGCTCCTACGAGCAGTACTTC.

This clone appeared a single time. This chain links TRBV19 with TRBJ2-1; tentative D call: TRBD2 (5 bases). The germline gives CDR1 LNHDA, CDR2 SQIVND (reference sequence). CDR3 size: 13 residues. V lost 4 bases and J lost 4, with 8 bases in between. Here the CDR3 DNA reads TGTGCCAGTAGTAGGCCGGGGTACAATGAGCAGTTCTTC. It encodes CASSRPGYNEQFF.

V and J are TRBV27 and TRBJ2-1; D not certain. Germline V gives CDR1 MNHEY, CDR2 SMNVEV (reference sequence). V lost 6 bases, J lost 6 bases, and 18 bases lay in between. The CDR3 is 15 amino acids. The CDR3 DNA reads TGTGCCAGCAGCTTAGCTGGATCTCTTCGCAATGAGCAGTTCTTC. This encodes CASSLAGSLRNEQFF.

V and J are TRBV27 and TRBJ1-2, with TRBD1 matching 7 bases. The V gene end was trimmed by 6 bases and the J gene end by 2 bases; junction bases not matched to a gene: 9. Germline assignment: CDR1 MNHEY and CDR2 SMNVEV (reference sequence). The CDR3 sequence is 15 residues long. The DNA of the CDR3 is TGTGCCAGCAGCCGTCGTCCGGACAGGAACTATGGCTACACCTTC. It codes for CASSRRPDRNYGYTF.

This CDR3 reads CASSPLSTNQPQHF. The CDR3 DNA sequence: TGTGCCAGCAGCCCTCTATCAACAAATCAGCCCCAGCATTTT. This chain joins TRBV11-2 and TRBJ1-5; D not certain. Trimming stripped 5 bases from V and 4 bases from J, with 12 bases between. This CDR3 region has 14 residues. Germline loops: CDR1 SGHAT, CDR2 FQNNGV. The complete variable domain, with remaining parts taken from reference TRBV11-2 and TRBJ1-5, reads EAGVAQSPRYKIIEKRQSVAFWCNPISGHATLYWYQQILGQGPKLLIQFQNNGVVDDSQLPKDRFSAERLKGVDSTLKIQPAKLEDSAVYLCASSPLSTNQPQHFGDGTRLSIL.

V usage is TRBV19 and J usage is TRBJ2-2; tentative D call: TRBD1 (6 bases). With 5 bases removed from V and 2 bases from J, the gap between germline ends came to 12 bases. There are 15 residues in the CDR3. Germline CDR1 and CDR2: LNHDA and SQIVND (reference sequence). CDR3 protein: CASSGAGVNTGELFF. CDR3 bases: TGTGCCAGTAGTGGGGCAGGGGTTAACACCGGGGAGCTGTTTTTT.

The V gene is TRBV19, the J gene TRBJ2-1; TRBD2 agrees at 11 bases. This CDR3 region has 18 residues. The germline V gene encodes CDR1 LNHDA and CDR2 SQIVND (reference sequence). V lost 3 bases and J lost 4; bases outside the gene matches: 11. The CDR3 loop reads CASSMEGLAGGSYNEQFF. CDR3 coding DNA: TGTGCCAGTAGTATGGAGGGCCTAGCGGGAGGATCTTACAATGAGCAGTTCTTC.

The CDR3 here is CAWSVGTGRLGGYTF. The DNA of the CDR3 is TGTGCCTGGAGTGTTGGGACAGGGCGCCTGGGTGGCTACACCTTC. The V gene is TRBV30, the J gene TRBJ1-2; TRBD1 aligns across 9 bases. Germline V gene lookup returns CDR1 GTSNPN and CDR2 SVGIG (reference sequence). The CDR3 extends over 15 amino acids. Trimming took 0 bases from V and 7 from J; bases not matched to a gene: 9.

This chain connects TRBV19 to TRBJ2-1, with TRBD2 matching 10 bases. CDR3 length equals 15 residues. Germline values: CDR1 LNHDA, CDR2 SQIVND (reference sequence). The trim removed 5 bases at V and 4 bases at J, leaving 5 bases unmatched. CDR3 amino acids: CASSPGLAEYNEQFF. The CDR3 DNA reads as TGTGCCAGTAGTCCAGGACTAGCGGAGTACAATGAGCAGTTCTTC.

CDR3 nucleotide sequence: TGCGCCAGCAGCTTGGCGGGAGAGACAGATACGCAGTATTTT. Its protein product is CASSLAGETDTQYF. The chain employs TRBV5-1 and TRBJ2-3; a weak D match, TRBD2 (6 bases). The germline V gene encodes CDR1 SGHRS and CDR2 YFSETQ. The V end lost 0 bases, the J end lost 3 bases, and 8 bases lay between the germline ends. The CDR3 is 14 amino acids.

This rearrangement joins TRBV4-2 to TRBJ1-5, with 8 bases fitting TRBD1. CDR1 is LGHNA and CDR2 is YNFKEQ in the germline V gene. This CDR3 contains 17 residues. Unmatched junction bases numbered 7, after V lost 0 bases and J lost 3 bases. This CDR3 reads CASSQDVGTGFNQPQHF. The CDR3 nucleotides read TGTGCCAGCAGCCAAGATGTAGGGACAGGCTTCAATCAGCCCCAGCATTTT.

This clone was seen once. V gene TRBV4-1 combines with J gene TRBJ2-7; the D gene is possibly TRBD2 (5 bases). Germline V gene data show CDR1 as MGHRA and CDR2 as YSYEKL. Deletions cut 3 bases from V and 4 bases from J, with 16 bases between. The CDR3 covers 15 residues. DNA of the CDR3: TGCGCCAGCAGCCAGCTCCTAGCAAACTTATACGAGCAGTACTTC. Translation: CASSQLLANLYEQYF.